This record concerns one T cell receptor (beta chain) sequence. This receptor's antigen is unknown. Base qualities are missing; no much larger clone stands one base away. This sample was taken from a study of blood T cell repertoires in COVID-19 (dated by TCRdb to the early 2020s). Regarding the research as a whole: Samples from collaborators originated in the United States, Italy and Spain and spanned both the acute and convalescent phases of COVID-19. The prospective study material was composed of cDNA or gDNA derived from T cells, B-cell-depleted T cells, or PBMCs. The dataset comprised deeply sampled blood TCRbeta repertoires from subjects exposed to, actively infected with, or recovered from COVID-19. A freely available public database, intended as a resource for researchers studying the immune response to SARS-CoV-2, is where the repertoires were released. Samples were obtained from the ongoing ImmuneRACE study (first 160 participants) and from roughly 1,300 subjects provided by 6 global collaborators. Nearly every sample came with metadata listing a de-identified subject ID, COVID-19 status, age in years and sex. Where available, HLA class I and class II types were obtained from metadata supplied by the sample provider rather than from assay-based typing. Points the paper makes about the study in general: How much clinical and demographic metadata was included differed by source and by participant, and the metadata was provided uncurated.

The immunoSEQ Assay, a bias-controlled multiplex PCR, was used to amplify TCRbeta CDR3 regions from genomic DNA. In the original analysis: Within the assay, amplification of reference gene primers was used to estimate how many nucleated cells each sample contained. To quantify the absolute abundance of each unique TCRbeta CDR3 rearrangement, sequence reads were collapsed and filtered. For each sample, productive Simpson clonality was calculated as the square root of Simpson's diversity index over productive rearrangements. TCRdb re-hosts the immuneACCESS table, in-frame sequences only. Its copies lack some clones; in the studies checked, an unresolved V gene accounts for under half of them, and the cause for the rest is not known. V, J and clone size were drawn from that table, and D and trimming were deduced from the DNA. This sample lists 130,000 to 150,000 clones; under 90% were detected once. Approximately 40% of the sample comes from the top ten.

Collaborating institutions collected whole blood in K2EDTA tubes following their own protocols. For TCRbeta analysis, collaborators shipped samples in one of three forms: frozen whole blood, isolated PBMCs, or DNA extracted from either of those sample types. Taken from the germline V gene, the CDR1 and CDR2 loops are LGHNA and YSLEER. The germline ends are 10 bases apart after V is trimmed by 1 base and J by 5 bases. The CDR3 contains 14 residues, cysteine and phenylalanine counted. Only CDR3 DNA remains: 42 bases, in frame from the first base. Sequenced input: peripheral blood. The V and J genes are TRBV4-3 and TRBJ2-3; a tentative D match to TRBD2 spans 6 bases. The clonotype comes from a human donor in a cohort sampled during active COVID-19. CDR3 reads: CASSQGGDKDTQYF. The nucleotide sequence reads as follows: TGCGCCAGCAGCCAAGGCGGGGATAAAGATACGCAGTATTTT.